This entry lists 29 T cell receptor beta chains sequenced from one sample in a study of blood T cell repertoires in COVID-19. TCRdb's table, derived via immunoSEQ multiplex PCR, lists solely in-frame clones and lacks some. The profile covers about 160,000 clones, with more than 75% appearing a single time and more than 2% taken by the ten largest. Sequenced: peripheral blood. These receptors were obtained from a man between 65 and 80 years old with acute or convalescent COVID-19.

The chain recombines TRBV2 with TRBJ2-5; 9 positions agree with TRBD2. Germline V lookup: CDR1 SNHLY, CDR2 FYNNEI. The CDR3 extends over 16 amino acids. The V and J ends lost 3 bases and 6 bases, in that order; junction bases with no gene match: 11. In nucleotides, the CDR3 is TGTGCCAGCAGTGACATCAGGACTAGCGAAGTCAAGACCCAGTACTTC. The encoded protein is CASSDIRTSEVKTQYF.

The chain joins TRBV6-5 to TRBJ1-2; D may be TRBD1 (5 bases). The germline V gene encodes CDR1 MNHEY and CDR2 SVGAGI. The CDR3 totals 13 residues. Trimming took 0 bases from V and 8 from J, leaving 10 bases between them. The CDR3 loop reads CASSYSDRKGYTF. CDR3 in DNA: TGTGCCAGCAGTTACTCAGACAGAAAGGGCTACACCTTC.

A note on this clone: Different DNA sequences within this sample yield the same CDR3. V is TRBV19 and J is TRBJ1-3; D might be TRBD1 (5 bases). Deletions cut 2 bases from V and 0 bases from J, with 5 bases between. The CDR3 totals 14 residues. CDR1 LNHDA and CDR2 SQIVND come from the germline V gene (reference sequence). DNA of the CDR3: TGTGCCAGTAGTATAACAGGCTCTGGAAACACCATATATTTT. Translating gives CASSITGSGNTIYF.

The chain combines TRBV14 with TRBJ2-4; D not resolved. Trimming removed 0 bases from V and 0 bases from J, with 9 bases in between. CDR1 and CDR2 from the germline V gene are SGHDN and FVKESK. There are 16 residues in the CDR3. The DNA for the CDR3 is TGTGCCAGCAGCCAAGATGGTCGACTAGCCAAAAACATTCAGTACTTC. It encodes CASSQDGRLAKNIQYF. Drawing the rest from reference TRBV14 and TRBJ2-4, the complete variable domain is EAGVTQFPSHSVIEKGQTVTLRCDPISGHDNLYWYRRVMGKEIKFLLHFVKESKQDESGMPNNRFLAERTGGTYSTLKVQPAELEDSGVYFCASSQDGRLAKNIQYFGAGTRLSVL.

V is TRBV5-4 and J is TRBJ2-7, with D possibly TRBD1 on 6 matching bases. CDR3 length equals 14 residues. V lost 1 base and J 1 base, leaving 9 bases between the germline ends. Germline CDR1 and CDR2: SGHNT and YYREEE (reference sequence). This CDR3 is CASSLKDRSYEQYF. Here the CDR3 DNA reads TGTGCCAGCAGCTTGAAAGACAGGTCCTACGAGCAGTACTTC.

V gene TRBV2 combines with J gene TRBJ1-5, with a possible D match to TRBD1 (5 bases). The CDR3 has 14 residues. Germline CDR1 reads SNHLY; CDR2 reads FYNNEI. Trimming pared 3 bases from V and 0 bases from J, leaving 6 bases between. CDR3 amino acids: CASSDRVSNQPQHF. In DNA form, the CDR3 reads TGTGCCAGCAGTGACAGGGTTAGCAATCAGCCCCAGCATTTT.

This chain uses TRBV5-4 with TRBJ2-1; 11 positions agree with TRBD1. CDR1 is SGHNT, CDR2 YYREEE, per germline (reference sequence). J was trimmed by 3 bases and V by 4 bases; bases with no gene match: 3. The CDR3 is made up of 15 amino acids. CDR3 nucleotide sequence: TGTGCCAGCAGCCGGGACAGGGGGGGCTACAATGAGCAGTTCTTC. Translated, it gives CASSRDRGGYNEQFF.

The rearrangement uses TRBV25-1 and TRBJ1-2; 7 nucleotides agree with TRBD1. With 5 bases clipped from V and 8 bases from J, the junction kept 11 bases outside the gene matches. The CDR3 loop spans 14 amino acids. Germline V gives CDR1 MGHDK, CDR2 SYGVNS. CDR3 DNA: TGTGCCAGCAGTACCGGGACAGCCCTAAGGGGCTACACCTTC. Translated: CASSTGTALRGYTF.

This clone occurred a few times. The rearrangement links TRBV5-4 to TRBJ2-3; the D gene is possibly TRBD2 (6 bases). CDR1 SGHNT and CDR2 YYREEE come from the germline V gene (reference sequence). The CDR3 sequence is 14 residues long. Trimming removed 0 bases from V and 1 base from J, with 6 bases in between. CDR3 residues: CASSLASGTDTQYF. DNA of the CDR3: TGTGCCAGCAGCTTGGCTAGCGGCACAGATACGCAGTATTTT.

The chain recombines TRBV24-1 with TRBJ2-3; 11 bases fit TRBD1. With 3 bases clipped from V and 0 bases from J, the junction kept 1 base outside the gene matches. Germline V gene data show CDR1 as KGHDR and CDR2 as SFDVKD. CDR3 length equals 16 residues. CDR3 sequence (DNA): TGTGCCACCAGTGATCGGGACAGGGGGAGCACAGATACGCAGTATTTT. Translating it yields CATSDRDRGSTDTQYF.

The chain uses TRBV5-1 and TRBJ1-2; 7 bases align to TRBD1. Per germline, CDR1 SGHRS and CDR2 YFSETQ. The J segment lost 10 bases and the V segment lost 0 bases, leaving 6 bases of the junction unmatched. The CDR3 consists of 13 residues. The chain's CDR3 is CASSLGEDRTYTF. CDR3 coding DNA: TGCGCCAGCAGCTTGGGGGAGGACAGGACCTACACCTTC.

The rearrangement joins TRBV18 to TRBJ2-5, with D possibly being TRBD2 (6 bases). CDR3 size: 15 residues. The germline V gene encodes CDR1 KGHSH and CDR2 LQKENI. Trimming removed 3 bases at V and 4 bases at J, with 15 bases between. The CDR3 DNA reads TGTGCCAGCTCACCCAGATATCAGGGACTAGAGACCCAGTACTTC. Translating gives CASSPRYQGLETQYF.

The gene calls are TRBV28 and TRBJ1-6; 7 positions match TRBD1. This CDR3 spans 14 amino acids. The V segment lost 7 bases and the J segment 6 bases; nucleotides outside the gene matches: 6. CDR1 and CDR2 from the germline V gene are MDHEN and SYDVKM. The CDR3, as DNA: TGTGCCAGCATTATGACAGGGTCTAATTCACCCCTCCACTTT. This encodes CASIMTGSNSPLHF.

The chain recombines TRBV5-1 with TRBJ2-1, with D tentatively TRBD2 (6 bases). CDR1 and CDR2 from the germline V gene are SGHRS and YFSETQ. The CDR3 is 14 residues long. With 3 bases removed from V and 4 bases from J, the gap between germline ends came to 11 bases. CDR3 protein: CASSSRDLYNEQFF. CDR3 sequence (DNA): TGCGCCAGCAGCTCCCGGGACTTATACAATGAGCAGTTCTTC.

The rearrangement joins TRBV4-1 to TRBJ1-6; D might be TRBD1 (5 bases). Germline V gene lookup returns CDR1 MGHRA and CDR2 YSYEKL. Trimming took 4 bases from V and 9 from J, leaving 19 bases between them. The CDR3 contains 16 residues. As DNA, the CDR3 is TGCGCCAGCAGCCCGGAACCTCGAGGCAGGGTTTCACCCCTCCACTTT. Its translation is CASSPEPRGRVSPLHF.

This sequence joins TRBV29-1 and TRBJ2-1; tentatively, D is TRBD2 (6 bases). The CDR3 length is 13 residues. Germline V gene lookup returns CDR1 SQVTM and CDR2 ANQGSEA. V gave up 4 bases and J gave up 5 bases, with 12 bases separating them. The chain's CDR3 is CSVGRAGNNEQFF. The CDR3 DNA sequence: TGCAGCGTTGGCAGGGCGGGGAACAATGAGCAGTTCTTC.

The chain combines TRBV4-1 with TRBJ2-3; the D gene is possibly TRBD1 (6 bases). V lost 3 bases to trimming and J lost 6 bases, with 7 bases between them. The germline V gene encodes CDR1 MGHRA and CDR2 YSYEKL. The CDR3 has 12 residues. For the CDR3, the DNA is TGCGCCAGCAGCCAGCAGGGGGATACGCAGTATTTT. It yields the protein CASSQQGDTQYF.

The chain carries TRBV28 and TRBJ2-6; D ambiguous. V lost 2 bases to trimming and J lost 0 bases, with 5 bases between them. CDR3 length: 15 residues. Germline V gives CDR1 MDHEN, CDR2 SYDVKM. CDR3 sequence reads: CASSLRYSGANVLTF. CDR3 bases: TGTGCCAGCAGTTTACGGTACTCTGGGGCCAACGTCCTGACTTTC.

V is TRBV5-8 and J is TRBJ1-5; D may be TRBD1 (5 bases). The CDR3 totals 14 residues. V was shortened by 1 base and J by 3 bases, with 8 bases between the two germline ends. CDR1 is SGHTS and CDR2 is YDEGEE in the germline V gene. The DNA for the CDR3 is TGTGCCAGCAGCTTGTGGGGGGACAATCAGCCCCAGCATTTT. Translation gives CASSLWGDNQPQHF.

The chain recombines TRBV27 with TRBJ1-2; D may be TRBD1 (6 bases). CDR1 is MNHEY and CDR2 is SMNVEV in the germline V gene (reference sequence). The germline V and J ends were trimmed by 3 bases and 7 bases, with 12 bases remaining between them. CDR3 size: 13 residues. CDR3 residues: CASSFRGALGYTF. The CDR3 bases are TGTGCCAGCAGTTTCCGGGGGGCCCTTGGCTACACCTTC.

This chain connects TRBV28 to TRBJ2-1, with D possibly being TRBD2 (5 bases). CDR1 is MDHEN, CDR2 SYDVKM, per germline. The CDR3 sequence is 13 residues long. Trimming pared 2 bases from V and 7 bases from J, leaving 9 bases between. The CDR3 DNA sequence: TGTGCCAGCAGTTTAGGACTTCATAATGAGCAGTTCTTC. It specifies CASSLGLHNEQFF.

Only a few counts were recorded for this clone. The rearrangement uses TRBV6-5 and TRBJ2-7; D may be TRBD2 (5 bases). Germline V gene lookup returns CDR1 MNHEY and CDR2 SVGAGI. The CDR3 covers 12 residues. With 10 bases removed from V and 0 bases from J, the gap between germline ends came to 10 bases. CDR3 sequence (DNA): TGTGCCACGCGGGCGGTCTCCTACGAGCAGTACTTC. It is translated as CATRAVSYEQYF.

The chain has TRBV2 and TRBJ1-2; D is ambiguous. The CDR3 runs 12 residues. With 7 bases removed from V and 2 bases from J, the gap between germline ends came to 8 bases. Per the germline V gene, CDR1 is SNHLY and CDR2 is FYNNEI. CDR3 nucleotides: TGTGCCAGCAAAAGCCCAAACTATGGCTACACCTTC. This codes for CASKSPNYGYTF.

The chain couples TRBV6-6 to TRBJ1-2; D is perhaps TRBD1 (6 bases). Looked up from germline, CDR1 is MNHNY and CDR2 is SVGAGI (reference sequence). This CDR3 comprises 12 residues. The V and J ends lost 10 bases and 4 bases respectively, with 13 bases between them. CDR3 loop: CATPGTIYGYTF. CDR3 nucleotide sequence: TGTGCCACCCCCGGGACAATCTATGGCTACACCTTC.

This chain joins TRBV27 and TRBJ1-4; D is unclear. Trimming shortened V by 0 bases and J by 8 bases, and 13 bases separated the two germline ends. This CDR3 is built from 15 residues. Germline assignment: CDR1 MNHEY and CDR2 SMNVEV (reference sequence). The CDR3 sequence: CASSLSGGSWEKLFF. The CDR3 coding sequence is TGTGCCAGCAGTTTATCAGGAGGGTCGTGGGAAAAACTGTTTTTT.

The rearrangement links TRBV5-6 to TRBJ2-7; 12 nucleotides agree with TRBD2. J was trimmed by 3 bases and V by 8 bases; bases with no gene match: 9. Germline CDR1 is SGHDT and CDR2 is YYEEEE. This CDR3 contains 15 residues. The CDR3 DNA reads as TGTGCCAGTCGCCCGACTAGCGGGAGTTTCTACGAGCAGTACTTC. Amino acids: CASRPTSGSFYEQYF.

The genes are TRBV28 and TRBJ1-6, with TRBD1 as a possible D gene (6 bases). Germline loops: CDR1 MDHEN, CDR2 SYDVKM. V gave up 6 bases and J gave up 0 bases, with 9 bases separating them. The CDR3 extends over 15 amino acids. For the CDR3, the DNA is TGTGCCAGCAGGGGGGCTAGCTCCTATAATTCACCCCTCCACTTT. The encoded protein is CASRGASSYNSPLHF. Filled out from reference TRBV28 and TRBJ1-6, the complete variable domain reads DVKVTQSSRYLVKRTGEKVFLECVQDMDHENMFWYRQDPGLGLRLIYFSYDVKMKEKGDIPEGYSVSREKKERFSLILESASTNQTSMYLCASRGASSYNSPLHFGNGTRLTVT.

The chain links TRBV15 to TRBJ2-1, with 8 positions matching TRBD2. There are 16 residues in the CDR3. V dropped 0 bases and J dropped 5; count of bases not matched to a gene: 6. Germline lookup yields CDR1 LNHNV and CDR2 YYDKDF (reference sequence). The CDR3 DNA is TGTGCCACCAGCAGAGATCGATCAGCGGGAGACAATGAGCAGTTCTTC. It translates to CATSRDRSAGDNEQFF.

The CDR3: CASSVGTGSIYEQYF. Written as DNA, the CDR3 is TGTGCCAGCAGCGTAGGGACAGGGTCTATATACGAGCAGTACTTC. This chain joins TRBV9 and TRBJ2-7; 8 bases are shared with TRBD1. The CDR3 runs to 15 residues. V gave up 0 bases and J gave up 4 bases; unmatched junction bases: 6. CDR1 is SGDLS, CDR2 YYNGEE, per germline.